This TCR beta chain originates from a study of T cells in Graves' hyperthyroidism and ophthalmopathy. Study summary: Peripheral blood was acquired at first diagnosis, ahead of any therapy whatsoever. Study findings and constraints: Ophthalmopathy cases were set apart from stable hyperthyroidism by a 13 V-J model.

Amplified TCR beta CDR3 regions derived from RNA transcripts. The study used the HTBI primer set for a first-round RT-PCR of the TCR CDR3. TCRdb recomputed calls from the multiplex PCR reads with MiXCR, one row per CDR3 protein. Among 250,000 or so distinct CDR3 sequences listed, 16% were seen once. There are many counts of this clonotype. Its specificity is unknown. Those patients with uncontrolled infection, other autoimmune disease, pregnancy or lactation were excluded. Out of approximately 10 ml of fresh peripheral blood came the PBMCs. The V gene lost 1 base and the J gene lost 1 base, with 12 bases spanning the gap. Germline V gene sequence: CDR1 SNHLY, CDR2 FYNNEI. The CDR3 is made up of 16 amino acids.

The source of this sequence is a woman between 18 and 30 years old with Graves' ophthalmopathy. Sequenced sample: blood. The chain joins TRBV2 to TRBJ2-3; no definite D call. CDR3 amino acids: CASSEVATTGTDTQYF. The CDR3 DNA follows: TGTGCCAGCAGTGAAGTAGCCACGACGGGCACAGATACGCAGTATTTT. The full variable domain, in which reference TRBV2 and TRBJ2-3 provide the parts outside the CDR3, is EPEVTQTPSHQVTQMGQEVILRCVPISNHLYFYWYRQILGQKVEFLVSFYNNEISEKSEIFDDQFSVERPDGSNFTLKIRSTKLEDSAMYFCASSEVATTGTDTQYFGPGTRLTVL.